The next 21 T cell receptor beta chains were all read from a single sample in a study of identical twins. TCRdb re-called the 5' RACE reads with MiXCR, one entry per CDR3 protein. This table has 400,000 to 500,000 distinct CDR3 sequences, under 20% appearing once. Material: naive T cells sorted from blood. These receptor sequences come from a man in his fifties in good health.

This chain uses TRBV4-3 with TRBJ2-3, with D perhaps matching TRBD1 (6 bases). CDR3 length: 13 amino acids. The germline V gene has CDR1 LGHNA and CDR2 YSLEER. Trimming pared 2 bases from V and 5 bases from J, leaving 8 bases between. The CDR3 DNA is TGCGCCAGCAGCCAACAGGGGAGAGATACGCAGTATTTT. Protein: CASSQQGRDTQYF.

The chain combines TRBV7-2 with TRBJ2-3; D may match TRBD1 or TRBD2 (5 bases each). Per the germline V gene, CDR1 is SGHTA and CDR2 is FQGNSA. Between the trimmed V and J ends, which lost 4 bases and 2 bases, there was a span of 16 bases. The CDR3 totals 16 residues. CDR3 coding DNA: TGTGCCAGCAGCTGGGACCCAGACACGTCCACAGATACGCAGTATTTT. As protein: CASSWDPDTSTDTQYF.

This clonotype has just a few counts. CDR3 loop: CASSPVRRSGGNEQFF. The CDR3 coding sequence is TGTGCCAGCAGCCCCGTTCGTCGGAGCGGGGGCAATGAGCAGTTCTTC. V is TRBV6-1 and J is TRBJ2-1; 8 nucleotides align to TRBD2. The trim removed 6 bases at V and 6 bases at J, leaving 13 bases unmatched. CDR1 and CDR2 from the germline V gene are MNHNS and SASEGT. The CDR3 loop spans 16 amino acids.

There are a few counts of this clonotype. V gene TRBV19 combines with J gene TRBJ2-5; D is unresolved. V was clipped by 4 bases and J by 5 bases, with 8 bases between them. Germline V CDR1 and CDR2: LNHDA, SQIVND (reference sequence). The CDR3 spans 12 residues. This CDR3 reads CASSKNEETQYF. CDR3 bases: TGTGCCAGTAGTAAAAACGAGGAGACCCAGTACTTC. The whole variable domain, remainder taken from reference TRBV19 and TRBJ2-5, is DGGITQSPKYLFRKEGQNVTLSCEQNLNHDAMYWYRQDPGQGLRLIYYSQIVNDFQKGDIAEGYSVSREKKESFPLTVTSAQKNPTAFYLCASSKNEETQYFGPGTRLLVL.

In its sample, this clonotype was seen many times. The rearrangement links TRBV7-6 to TRBJ1-1; 8 nucleotides match TRBD1. Looked up from germline, CDR1 is SGHVS and CDR2 is FNYEAQ. The CDR3 contains 12 residues. V gave up 6 bases and J gave up 7 bases; unmatched junction bases: 4. The CDR3 here is CASSPGTGEAFF. CDR3 nucleotide sequence: TGTGCCAGCAGTCCCGGGACAGGTGAAGCTTTCTTT.

The gene calls are TRBV11-2 and TRBJ2-6, with 10 bases identical to TRBD1. This CDR3 comprises 18 residues. The trim removed 4 bases at V and 1 base at J, leaving 7 bases unmatched. The germline V gene encodes CDR1 SGHAT and CDR2 FQNNGV. The CDR3 sequence is CASSSRDRGPSGANVLTF. The CDR3, as DNA: TGTGCCAGCAGCTCCAGGGACAGGGGTCCGTCTGGGGCCAACGTCCTGACTTTC.

This clonotype turned up a few times. The rearrangement links TRBV20-1 to TRBJ2-7; TRBD2 matches 8 bases. J gave up 7 bases and V 6 bases, and 11 bases lay outside the gene matches. The CDR3 covers 13 residues. CDR1 is DFQATT, CDR2 SNEGSKA, per germline (reference sequence). DNA of the CDR3: TGCAGTGCCAGTAGGCGGGAGGAGAGTGAGCAGTACTTC. This codes for CSASRREESEQYF.

The table lists this clonotype with a count of one. The rearrangement uses TRBV5-6 and TRBJ2-1, with D hard to call. Trimming removed 2 bases from V and 0 bases from J, with 3 bases in between. Germline CDR1 is SGHDT and CDR2 is YYEEEE. The length of the CDR3 is 13 residues. DNA of the CDR3: TGTGCCAGCAGCTTCCTCTCCTACAATGAGCAGTTCTTC. This sequence encodes CASSFLSYNEQFF.

This clonotype was observed at least ten times. V is TRBV7-8 and J is TRBJ2-7, with TRBD1 identical over 9 bases. The J segment lost 5 bases and the V segment lost 0 bases, leaving 8 bases of the junction unmatched. The CDR3 consists of 16 residues. Germline V gives CDR1 SGHVS, CDR2 FQNEAQ. CDR3 DNA sequence: TGTGCCAGCAGCTTAGCCCGGACAGGGGCTGGGGACGAGCAGTACTTC. Translation: CASSLARTGAGDEQYF.

This chain uses TRBV5-1 with TRBJ2-1; the match to TRBD2 covers 7 bases. Germline loops: CDR1 SGHRS, CDR2 YFSETQ. The V segment lost 1 base and the J segment 4 bases; nucleotides outside the gene matches: 8. The CDR3 has 16 residues. Here the CDR3 reads CASSLFRPSGYNEQFF. CDR3 in DNA: TGCGCCAGCAGCTTGTTCCGCCCTAGCGGTTACAATGAGCAGTTCTTC. Filled out from reference TRBV5-1 and TRBJ2-1, the complete variable domain reads KAGVTQTPRYLIKTRGQQVTLSCSPISGHRSVSWYQQTPGQGLQFLFEYFSETQRNKGNFPGRFSGRQFSNSRSEMNVSTLELGDSALYLCASSLFRPSGYNEQFFGPGTRLTVL.

This clonotype appeared many times. This chain uses TRBV5-1 with TRBJ1-1, with 9 bases that match TRBD1. Germline V gene sequence: CDR1 SGHRS, CDR2 YFSETQ. Germline trimming cut 2 bases from V and 3 bases from J; bases unmatched to any gene: 2. CDR3 length: 14 amino acids. The CDR3 spells CASSFRQGDTEAFF. Here the CDR3 DNA reads TGCGCCAGCAGCTTCCGACAGGGGGACACTGAAGCTTTCTTT.

This clonotype was seen ten or more times. This chain joins TRBV20-1 and TRBJ2-1, with D tentatively TRBD1 (6 bases). CDR3 length: 16 amino acids. V was shortened by 4 bases and J by 0 bases, with 16 bases between the two germline ends. The germline V gene encodes CDR1 DFQATT and CDR2 SNEGSKA (reference sequence). CDR3 coding DNA: TGCAGTGCTAATTACAGGGCGTCGAGCTCCTACAATGAGCAGTTCTTC. Its translation: CSANYRASSSYNEQFF.

In nucleotides, the CDR3 is TGTGCCACCAGCAGAGTCCCTCTAGCGTCTGACACCGGGGAGCTGTTTTTT. As protein: CATSRVPLASDTGELFF. The chain employs TRBV15 and TRBJ2-2; D may be TRBD2 (6 bases). Germline-derived CDR1 and CDR2 are LNHNV and YYDKDF (reference sequence). This CDR3 is 17 amino acids long. V lost 1 base and J lost 3, with 15 bases in between.

This clonotype was counted ten times or more. The CDR3 DNA follows: TGTGCCAGCAGCCGACTAGCGGGAGTATCGGAGACCCAGTACTTC. Translated: CASSRLAGVSETQYF. The chain joins TRBV7-2 to TRBJ2-5; 12 bases line up with TRBD2. Germline loops: CDR1 SGHTA, CDR2 FQGNSA. The V segment lost 5 bases and the J segment 5 bases; nucleotides outside the gene matches: 6. The CDR3 has 15 amino acids.

The chain links TRBV6-5 to TRBJ1-4, with D possibly being TRBD1 (5 bases). CDR3 length equals 18 residues. The germline V and J ends were trimmed by 0 bases and 8 bases, with 22 bases remaining between them. Germline CDR1 is MNHEY and CDR2 is SVGAGI. CDR3 region: CASSYSRAVGSGDEKLFF. The CDR3 DNA sequence: TGTGCCAGCAGTTACTCGAGGGCGGTGGGGAGTGGGGACGAAAAACTGTTTTTT.

To note about this clonotype: Just one base apart from a much larger clone, this may be a read error. This rearrangement joins TRBV7-2 to TRBJ2-1, with 8 bases that match TRBD2. The CDR3 consists of 18 residues. Germline values: CDR1 SGHTA, CDR2 FQGNSA. The CDR3: CVSSLAGWGIGGINEQFF. The DNA for the CDR3 is TGTGTCAGCAGCTTAGCGGGATGGGGGATCGGGGGGATCAATGAGCAGTTCTTC. The whole variable domain, filled in from reference TRBV7-2 and TRBJ2-1, reads GAGVSQSPSNKVTEKGKDVELRCDPISGHTALYWYRQSLGQGLEFLIYFQGNSAPDKSGLPSDRFSAERTGGSVSTLTIQRTQQEDSAVYLCVSSLAGWGIGGINEQFFGPGTRLTVL.

The sample holds a few counts of this clonotype. The chain employs TRBV5-1 and TRBJ2-3, with 8 bases matching TRBD2. The length of the CDR3 is 15 residues. The germline V gene encodes CDR1 SGHRS and CDR2 YFSETQ. Losses at the gene ends were 5 bases for V and 0 bases for J; bases not matched to a gene: 5. The CDR3 sequence: CASREGTSSTDTQYF. In nucleotides, the CDR3 is TGCGCCAGCAGGGAAGGGACTAGTAGCACAGATACGCAGTATTTT.

CDR3 residues: CASSLVFRQATYNEQFF. The DNA for the CDR3 is TGCGCCAGCAGCTTGGTATTTCGGCAGGCGACCTACAATGAGCAGTTCTTC. This rearrangement joins TRBV5-1 to TRBJ2-1, with unresolved D. This CDR3 contains 17 residues. CDR1 SGHRS and CDR2 YFSETQ come from the germline V gene. The V and J ends lost 0 bases and 2 bases respectively, with 15 bases between them.

This clonotype appeared a few times. The chain is built from TRBV6-1 and TRBJ2-5, with TRBD1 matching over 8 bases. The CDR3 is 16 amino acids. CDR1 and CDR2 (germline): MNHNS, SASEGT. V gave up 1 base and J gave up 9 bases; unmatched junction bases: 13. In DNA form, the CDR3 reads TGTGCCAGCAGTGAAGGACAGGGGAACTTTGCAGGGGCCCAGTACTTC. Translated: CASSEGQGNFAGAQYF.

This clonotype was seen only a few times. V is TRBV6-2 or TRBV6-3 and J is TRBJ2-7; D perhaps matches TRBD1 (5 bases). CDR3 size: 14 residues. Germline lookup yields CDR1 MNHEY and CDR2 SVGEGT. V shed 6 bases and J shed 0 bases, with 12 bases lying between them. CDR3 sequence reads: CASSPQDYSYEQYF. The DNA for the CDR3 is TGTGCCAGCAGCCCACAGGATTACTCCTACGAGCAGTACTTC.

The V call is TRBV2, the J call TRBJ2-5; D gene uncertain. Trimming removed 3 bases at V and 5 bases at J, with 4 bases between. Per germline, CDR1 SNHLY and CDR2 FYNNEI. The CDR3 sequence is 11 residues long. The DNA for the CDR3 is TGTGCCAGCAGTGAGGCCGAGACCCAGTACTTC. Its protein is CASSEAETQYF.